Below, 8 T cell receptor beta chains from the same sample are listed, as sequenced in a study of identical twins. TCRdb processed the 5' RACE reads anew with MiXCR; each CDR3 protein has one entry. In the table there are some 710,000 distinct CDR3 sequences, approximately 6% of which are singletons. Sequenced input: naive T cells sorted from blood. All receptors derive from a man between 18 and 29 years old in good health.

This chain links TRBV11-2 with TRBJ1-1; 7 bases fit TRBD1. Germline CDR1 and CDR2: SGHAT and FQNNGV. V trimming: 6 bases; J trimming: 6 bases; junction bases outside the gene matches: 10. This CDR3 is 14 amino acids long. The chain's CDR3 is CASRPTRQGPEAFF. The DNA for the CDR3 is TGTGCCAGCAGACCCACCCGACAGGGCCCTGAAGCTTTCTTT.

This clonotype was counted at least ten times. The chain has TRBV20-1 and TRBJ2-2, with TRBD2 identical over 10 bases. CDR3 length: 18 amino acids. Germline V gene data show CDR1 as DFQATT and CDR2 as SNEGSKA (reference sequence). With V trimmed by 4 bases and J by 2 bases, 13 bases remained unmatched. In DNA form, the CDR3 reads TGCAGTGCTACCCGGGGGGTAGCGGGAGGTGCTAACACCGGGGAGCTGTTTTTT. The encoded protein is CSATRGVAGGANTGELFF.

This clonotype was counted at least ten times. Here the CDR3 DNA reads TGTGCCAGCAGCTTAGCTGGCAGCCCGAACACCGGGGAGCTGTTTTTT. Its translation is CASSLAGSPNTGELFF. This rearrangement joins TRBV7-2 to TRBJ2-2; D gene uncertain. Germline CDR1 SGHTA, CDR2 FQGNSA. CDR3 length equals 16 residues. V dropped 0 bases and J dropped 0 bases, with 8 bases sitting between them.

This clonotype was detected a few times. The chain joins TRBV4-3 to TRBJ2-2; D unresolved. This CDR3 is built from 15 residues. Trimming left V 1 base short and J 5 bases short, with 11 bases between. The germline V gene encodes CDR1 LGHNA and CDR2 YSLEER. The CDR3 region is CASSQGTGPTGELFF. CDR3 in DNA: TGCGCCAGCAGCCAAGGTACGGGCCCAACCGGGGAGCTGTTTTTT.

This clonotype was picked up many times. As DNA, the CDR3 is TGCGCCAGCAGCTTGGATGAGCAGGGGGACACCGGGGAGCTGTTTTTT. Protein product: CASSLDEQGDTGELFF. This chain connects TRBV5-1 to TRBJ2-2; 7 bases map to TRBD1. Per the germline V gene, CDR1 is SGHRS and CDR2 is YFSETQ. Losses at the gene ends were 0 bases for V and 3 bases for J; bases not matched to a gene: 5. The CDR3 has 16 amino acids.

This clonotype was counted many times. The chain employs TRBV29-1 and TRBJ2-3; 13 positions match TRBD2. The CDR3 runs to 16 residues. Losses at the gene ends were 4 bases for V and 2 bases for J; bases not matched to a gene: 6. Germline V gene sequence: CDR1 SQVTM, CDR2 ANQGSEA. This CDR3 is CSVVPGLAGLTDTQYF. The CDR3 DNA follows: TGCAGCGTTGTCCCGGGACTAGCGGGACTCACAGATACGCAGTATTTT.

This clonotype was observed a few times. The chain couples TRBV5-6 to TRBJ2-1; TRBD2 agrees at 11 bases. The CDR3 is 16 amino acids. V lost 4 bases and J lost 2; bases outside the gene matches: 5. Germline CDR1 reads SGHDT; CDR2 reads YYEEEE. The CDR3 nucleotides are TGTGCCAGCAGCCAACTAGCGGGAGTCGCCTACAATGAGCAGTTCTTC. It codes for CASSQLAGVAYNEQFF.

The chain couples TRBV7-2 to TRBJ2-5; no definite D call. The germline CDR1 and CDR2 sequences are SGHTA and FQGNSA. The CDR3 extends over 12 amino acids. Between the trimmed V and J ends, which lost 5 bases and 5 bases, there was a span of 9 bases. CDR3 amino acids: CASSPDPETQYF. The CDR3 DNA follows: TGTGCCAGCAGCCCCGACCCGGAGACCCAGTACTTC. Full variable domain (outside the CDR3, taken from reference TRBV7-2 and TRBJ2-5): GAGVSQSPSNKVTEKGKDVELRCDPISGHTALYWYRQSLGQGLEFLIYFQGNSAPDKSGLPSDRFSAERTGGSVSTLTIQRTQQEDSAVYLCASSPDPETQYFGPGTRLLVL.